This is a list of T cell receptor beta chains from one sample in a study of T cell changes during pregnancy in multiple sclerosis. Method: immunoSEQ multiplex PCR; TCRdb's copy keeps in-frame clones and lacks some. The sample lists tens of thousands of clones; roughly 92% were seen once. Sample: peripheral blood, taken in the first trimester of pregnancy. Receptor source: a female donor with multiple sclerosis, enrolled in a pregnancy study. Both conserved end residues are part of each CDR3. The order of the fields is D gene, clone size, J gene, V gene, CDR3 protein, CDR3 DNA. The D gene is left open where the match is weak. Size values are once, few and many counts, or a class for expanded clones, and some rows have none.

D gene: -
clone size: -
J gene: TRBJ1-6
V gene: TRBV6-1
CDR3 protein: CASRAPGIGSPLHF
CDR3 DNA: TGTGCCAGCAGGGCGCCAGGGATTGGTTCACCCCTCCACTTT

D gene: TRBD2
clone size: -
J gene: TRBJ2-5
V gene: TRBV7-3
CDR3 protein: CASSLRGGAEETQYF
CDR3 DNA: TGTGCCAGCAGCTTACGCGGGGGGGCCGAAGAGACCCAGTACTTC

D gene: TRBD1
clone size: -
J gene: TRBJ1-1
V gene: TRBV12-5
CDR3 protein: CASGTGIFSNTEAFF
CDR3 DNA: TGTGCTAGTGGGACAGGGATCTTTTCGAACACTGAAGCTTTCTTT

D gene: -
clone size: -
J gene: TRBJ2-1
V gene: TRBV7-2
CDR3 protein: CASSLTSPSSYNEQFF
CDR3 DNA: TGTGCCAGCAGCTTAACTAGTCCCAGCTCCTACAATGAGCAGTTCTTC

D gene: TRBD2
clone size: -
J gene: TRBJ2-7
V gene: TRBV6-4
CDR3 protein: CASSDTSGGADEQYF
CDR3 DNA: TGTGCCAGCAGTGACACGAGCGGGGGGGCCGACGAGCAGTACTTC

D gene: -
clone size: -
J gene: TRBJ1-2
V gene: TRBV5-4
CDR3 protein: CASSLRRGNYGYTF
CDR3 DNA: TGTGCCAGCAGCTTGCGCAGGGGTAACTATGGCTACACCTTC

D gene: -
clone size: -
J gene: TRBJ1-1
V gene: TRBV19
CDR3 protein: CASSFPTGYNTEAFF
CDR3 DNA: TGTGCCAGTAGTTTCCCGACAGGCTACAACACTGAAGCTTTCTTT

D gene: -
clone size: -
J gene: TRBJ2-5
V gene: TRBV14
CDR3 protein: CASSTRGTGEETQYF
CDR3 DNA: TGTGCCAGCAGCACTCGGGGGACGGGGGAAGAGACCCAGTACTTC

D gene: -
clone size: -
J gene: TRBJ1-5
V gene: TRBV9
CDR3 protein: CASSGGGYNQPQHF
CDR3 DNA: TGTGCCAGCAGCGGAGGGGGATACAATCAGCCCCAGCATTTT

D gene: -
clone size: -
J gene: TRBJ1-2
V gene: TRBV5-6
CDR3 protein: CASRDIGRYGYTF
CDR3 DNA: TGTGCCAGCAGGGACATTGGGAGGTATGGCTACACCTTC

D gene: -
clone size: -
J gene: TRBJ2-1
V gene: TRBV19
CDR3 protein: CASSRGASNEQFF
CDR3 DNA: TGTGCCAGTAGTCGGGGGGCGAGTAATGAGCAGTTCTTC

D gene: -
clone size: -
J gene: TRBJ2-1
V gene: TRBV27
CDR3 protein: CASSDRNNEQFF
CDR3 DNA: TGTGCCAGTTCGGACAGAAACAATGAGCAGTTCTTC

D gene: TRBD1
clone size: few
J gene: TRBJ1-1
V gene: TRBV4-3
CDR3 protein: CASSHAGTGAAEAFF
CDR3 DNA: TGCGCCAGCAGCCACGCCGGGACAGGGGCCGCTGAAGCTTTCTTT

D gene: -
clone size: -
J gene: TRBJ1-6
V gene: TRBV5-6
CDR3 protein: CASSSTRTASPLHF
CDR3 DNA: TGTGCCAGCAGTTCTACGAGGACAGCATCACCCCTCCACTTT

D gene: -
clone size: -
J gene: TRBJ1-3
V gene: TRBV7-2
CDR3 protein: CASSLGPGGSGNTIYF
CDR3 DNA: TGTGCCAGCAGCTTAGGGCCCGGGGGAAGTGGAAACACCATATATTTT

D gene: -
clone size: -
J gene: TRBJ1-1
V gene: TRBV7-9
CDR3 protein: CASSPPSSGGTEAFF
CDR3 DNA: TGTGCCAGCAGCCCCCCGTCCTCGGGGGGCACTGAAGCTTTCTTT

D gene: -
clone size: -
J gene: TRBJ1-2
V gene: TRBV6-6
CDR3 protein: CAGQTVAYGYTF
CDR3 DNA: TGTGCCGGGCAGACAGTCGCCTATGGCTACACCTTC

D gene: -
clone size: -
J gene: TRBJ1-5
V gene: TRBV2
CDR3 protein: CASSDRGLSNQPQHF
CDR3 DNA: TGTGCCAGCAGTGACAGGGGATTAAGCAATCAGCCCCAGCATTTT

D gene: -
clone size: -
J gene: TRBJ1-1
V gene: TRBV18
CDR3 protein: CASSRSGGRAPSKTNTEAFF
CDR3 DNA: TGTGCCAGCTCACGCTCCGGGGGGCGCGCCCCATCCAAAACGAACACTGAAGCTTTCTTT

D gene: TRBD2
clone size: -
J gene: TRBJ2-3
V gene: TRBV27
CDR3 protein: CASSLAGGGTDTQYF
CDR3 DNA: TGTGCCAGCAGCCTAGCGGGGGGCGGCACAGATACGCAGTATTTT

D gene: -
clone size: -
J gene: TRBJ2-5
V gene: TRBV6-5
CDR3 protein: CASSYSKVGSGETQYF
CDR3 DNA: TGTGCCAGCAGTTACTCTAAAGTGGGCAGCGGGGAGACCCAGTACTTC

D gene: -
clone size: -
J gene: TRBJ2-2
V gene: TRBV5-1
CDR3 protein: CASSANRVTGELFF
CDR3 DNA: TGCGCCAGCAGCGCAAACAGGGTCACCGGGGAGCTGTTTTTT

D gene: TRBD1
clone size: few
J gene: TRBJ1-5
V gene: TRBV4-2
CDR3 protein: CASSQGLLGTGNQPQHF
CDR3 DNA: TGTGCCAGCAGCCAGGGCCTACTCGGGACAGGGAATCAGCCCCAGCATTTT

D gene: -
clone size: -
J gene: TRBJ1-2
V gene: TRBV4-2
CDR3 protein: CASSQDWRDRYGYTF
CDR3 DNA: TGTGCCAGCAGCCAAGATTGGAGGGACCGCTATGGCTACACCTTC

D gene: TRBD1
clone size: -
J gene: TRBJ1-5
V gene: TRBV6-1
CDR3 protein: CASRPGTVGNQPQHF
CDR3 DNA: TGTGCCAGCAGACCTGGGACAGTGGGCAATCAGCCCCAGCATTTT

D gene: -
clone size: few
J gene: TRBJ1-1
V gene: TRBV4-2
CDR3 protein: CASRGAGIDTEAFF
CDR3 DNA: TGTGCCAGCAGAGGGGCAGGGATCGACACTGAAGCTTTCTTT

D gene: -
clone size: -
J gene: TRBJ1-5
V gene: TRBV2
CDR3 protein: CASSKNQGTNQPQHF
CDR3 DNA: TGTGCCAGCAGTAAAAATCAGGGTACCAATCAGCCCCAGCATTTT

D gene: TRBD1
clone size: -
J gene: TRBJ1-4
V gene: TRBV5-5
CDR3 protein: CASSQGQDGEKLFF
CDR3 DNA: TGTGCCAGCAGCCAGGGACAGGACGGGGAAAAACTGTTTTTT

D gene: -
clone size: -
J gene: TRBJ2-3
V gene: TRBV7-2
CDR3 protein: CASSLVAGKADTQYF
CDR3 DNA: TGTGCCAGCAGCTTAGTTGCGGGCAAGGCAGATACGCAGTATTTT

D gene: TRBD1
clone size: -
J gene: TRBJ1-4
V gene: TRBV23-1
CDR3 protein: CASSPSLRDRECEKLFF
CDR3 DNA: TGCGCCAGCAGTCCCTCCCTAAGGGACAGAGAGTGTGAAAAACTGTTTTTT

D gene: TRBD1
clone size: -
J gene: TRBJ1-5
V gene: TRBV2
CDR3 protein: CASSRDRGSNQPQHF
CDR3 DNA: TGTGCCAGCAGTCGGGACAGGGGAAGCAATCAGCCCCAGCATTTT

D gene: -
clone size: -
J gene: TRBJ2-2
V gene: TRBV12-5
CDR3 protein: CASGLNAGELFF
CDR3 DNA: TGTGCTAGTGGCCTAAACGCCGGGGAGCTGTTTTTT

D gene: -
clone size: -
J gene: TRBJ2-2
V gene: TRBV6-4
CDR3 protein: CASSDSQGNTGELFF
CDR3 DNA: TGTGCCAGCAGTGACTCTCAGGGGAACACCGGGGAGCTGTTTTTT

D gene: TRBD1
clone size: -
J gene: TRBJ2-2
V gene: TRBV4-2
CDR3 protein: CASSQGGGAGELFF
CDR3 DNA: TGTGCCAGCAGCCAAGGAGGGGGCGCCGGGGAGCTGTTTTTT

D gene: -
clone size: -
J gene: TRBJ2-6
V gene: TRBV11-2
CDR3 protein: CASSLGGSGANVLTF
CDR3 DNA: TGTGCCAGCAGCTTAGGAGGGTCCGGGGCCAACGTCCTGACTTTC

D gene: -
clone size: -
J gene: TRBJ1-2
V gene: TRBV5-1
CDR3 protein: CASSLQDPTNYGYTF
CDR3 DNA: TGCGCCAGCAGCTTACAGGACCCGACTAACTATGGCTACACCTTC

D gene: -
clone size: -
J gene: TRBJ1-1
V gene: TRBV18
CDR3 protein: CASSPLAGNTEAFF
CDR3 DNA: TGTGCCAGCTCACCACTGGCAGGGAACACTGAAGCTTTCTTT

D gene: TRBD2
clone size: -
J gene: TRBJ2-7
V gene: TRBV4-3
CDR3 protein: CASSATSGGYEQYF
CDR3 DNA: TGCGCCAGCAGCGCGACTAGCGGGGGGTACGAGCAGTACTTC

D gene: -
clone size: -
J gene: TRBJ1-1
V gene: TRBV7-3
CDR3 protein: CASSQVGGLRNTEAFF
CDR3 DNA: TGTGCCAGCAGCCAGGTGGGAGGCCTAAGGAACACTGAAGCTTTCTTT

D gene: -
clone size: once
J gene: TRBJ1-1
V gene: TRBV18
CDR3 protein: CASSDHRFLTEAFF
CDR3 DNA: TGTGCCAGCTCGGACCACAGGTTTCTCACTGAAGCTTTCTTT

D gene: -
clone size: -
J gene: TRBJ1-1
V gene: TRBV7-2
CDR3 protein: CASSLGTVGEAFF
CDR3 DNA: TGTGCCAGCAGCTTAGGGACAGTGGGTGAAGCTTTCTTT

D gene: -
clone size: -
J gene: TRBJ2-3
V gene: TRBV4-3
CDR3 protein: CASSQDGEVKDTQYF
CDR3 DNA: TGCGCCAGCAGCCAAGACGGCGAGGTTAAAGATACGCAGTATTTT

D gene: -
clone size: few
J gene: TRBJ1-1
V gene: TRBV4-3
CDR3 protein: CASSQGLFRTTEAFF
CDR3 DNA: TGCGCCAGCAGCCAAGGGCTATTTAGGACAACTGAAGCTTTCTTT

D gene: -
clone size: -
J gene: TRBJ2-3
V gene: TRBV14
CDR3 protein: CASSQEKAGTHTDTQYF
CDR3 DNA: TGTGCCAGCAGCCAAGAAAAGGCGGGGACCCACACAGATACGCAGTATTTT

D gene: -
clone size: -
J gene: TRBJ1-1
V gene: TRBV19
CDR3 protein: CASSQGQGTEAFF
CDR3 DNA: TGTGCCAGTAGCCAGGGGCAGGGCACTGAAGCTTTCTTT

D gene: -
clone size: once
J gene: TRBJ2-4
V gene: TRBV7-2
CDR3 protein: CASSAPGTQNIQYF
CDR3 DNA: TGTGCCAGCAGCGCCCCCGGGACACAAAACATTCAGTACTTC

D gene: -
clone size: -
J gene: TRBJ1-1
V gene: TRBV11-2
CDR3 protein: CASTTGIFPSSTEAFF
CDR3 DNA: TGTGCCAGCACCACGGGGATTTTCCCCTCGTCCACTGAAGCTTTCTTT

D gene: -
clone size: -
J gene: TRBJ2-7
V gene: TRBV21-1
CDR3 protein: CASSGTRTEQYF
CDR3 DNA: TGTGCCAGCAGCGGAACTAGAACCGAGCAGTACTTC

D gene: -
clone size: -
J gene: TRBJ1-2
V gene: TRBV30
CDR3 protein: CAWSVRVHGYTF
CDR3 DNA: TGTGCCTGGAGTGTACGGGTTCACGGCTACACCTTC

D gene: TRBD2
clone size: -
J gene: TRBJ2-3
V gene: TRBV5-4
CDR3 protein: CASSLGLAVGDTQYF
CDR3 DNA: TGTGCCAGCAGCTTGGGACTAGCGGTTGGAGATACGCAGTATTTT

D gene: TRBD2
clone size: -
J gene: TRBJ2-3
V gene: TRBV7-6
CDR3 protein: CASSFRTSGDTQYF
CDR3 DNA: TGTGCCAGCAGCTTCCGGACTAGCGGGGATACGCAGTATTTT